These 23 T cell receptor beta chains were all obtained from the same sample, sequenced in a study of Ad26.COV2.S vaccination and SARS-CoV-2 variants. Treatment of the sample: some 19 received Ad26.COV2.S at low or high dose, single or two shots; roughly five received placebo; per-sample allocation not given. After the first vaccine or placebo injection, samples were drawn on day 63. Profiled with immunoSEQ multiplex PCR; TCRdb holds only in-frame clones, not every one. The sample records 300,000 to 400,000 clones, roughly 90% being singletons. Sequences were derived from peripheral blood, sampled in a trial of Ad26.COV2.S vaccine versus placebo. The receptors were sampled from a person aged 18-65 years who received the Ad26.COV2.S COVID-19 vaccine or a placebo.

In its sample, this clone was seen once. J is TRBJ1-1 and V is TRBV28; D perhaps matches TRBD1 (5 bases). V was clipped by 4 bases and J by 5 bases, with 17 bases between them. CDR1 and CDR2 (germline): MDHEN, SYDVKM. The CDR3 is made up of 15 amino acids. The DNA of the CDR3 is TGTGCCAGCAGTTCAAGAGGGACGGGAAATACTGAAGCTTTCTTT. Translation: CASSSRGTGNTEAFF.

Note on this clone: Other nucleotide sequences from this sample produce the same CDR3. This chain connects TRBV7-9 to TRBJ1-2, with 9 nucleotides matching TRBD1. This CDR3 comprises 14 residues. The ends lost 3 bases at V and 3 bases at J; junction bases unmatched: 2. The V gene's germline CDR1 is SEHNR and CDR2 FQNEAQ (reference sequence). The CDR3 is CASSLGQGDYGYTF. The CDR3 DNA reads as TGTGCCAGCAGCTTGGGACAGGGTGACTATGGCTACACCTTC.

V and J are TRBV11-3 and TRBJ2-7, with D perhaps TRBD2 (6 bases). CDR1 is SGHNT, CDR2 YENEEA, per germline. The CDR3 sequence is 11 residues long. V shed 8 bases and J shed 4 bases, with 9 bases lying between them. In DNA form, the CDR3 reads TGTGCCAGCGGCCGGGGGTACGAGCAGTACTTC. Its protein product is CASGRGYEQYF.

The chain couples TRBV6-5 to TRBJ2-7; 9 positions agree with TRBD1. The CDR3 length is 14 residues. Germline CDR1 reads MNHEY; CDR2 reads SVGAGI. V shed 8 bases, J shed 2 bases, and the junction held 7 bases outside the gene matches. CDR3 amino acids: CASGQGRGPYEQYF. The CDR3 bases are TGTGCCAGCGGACAGGGGAGGGGGCCCTACGAGCAGTACTTC.

This clone was counted a single time. The V gene is TRBV30, the J gene TRBJ2-3; 8 bases match TRBD1. Trimming cost V 6 bases and J 1 base; bases outside gene matches: 6. The CDR3 has 14 residues. CDR1 is GTSNPN, CDR2 SVGIG, per germline (reference sequence). This CDR3 is CACPDRGRTDTQYF. The CDR3 DNA reads as TGTGCCTGCCCCGACAGGGGTCGCACAGATACGCAGTATTTT.

This chain connects TRBV5-1 to TRBJ1-5, with D hard to call. The CDR3 contains 13 residues. The germline gives CDR1 SGHRS, CDR2 YFSETQ. The V and J ends lost 0 bases and 6 bases respectively, with 7 bases between them. The chain's CDR3 is CASSLDSSQPQHF. CDR3 DNA sequence: TGCGCCAGCAGCTTGGACTCGTCTCAGCCCCAGCATTTT.

CDR3 loop: CASSLGSGSLYEQYF. CDR3 coding DNA: TGTGCCAGCAGCCTGGGGTCAGGGTCGTTATACGAGCAGTACTTC. The chain has TRBV7-7 and TRBJ2-7, with D tentatively TRBD1 (5 bases). This CDR3 region has 15 residues. Germline V gene sequence: CDR1 SSHAT, CDR2 FNYEAQ (reference sequence). Trimming took 5 bases from V and 4 from J, leaving 18 bases between them.

The V gene is TRBV19, the J gene TRBJ1-5; D not resolved. V was cut by 3 bases and J by 0 bases, with 9 bases left in between. Germline V gene data show CDR1 as LNHDA and CDR2 as SQIVND (reference sequence). This CDR3 has 15 residues. The CDR3 reads CASSIPAYSNQPQHF. CDR3 coding DNA: TGTGCCAGTAGTATTCCAGCTTATAGCAATCAGCCCCAGCATTTT.

V is TRBV13 and J is TRBJ1-2; no clear D gene. This CDR3 is 15 amino acids long. The germline V and J ends were trimmed by 0 bases and 4 bases, with 12 bases remaining between them. Germline CDR1 PRHDT, CDR2 FYEKMQ (reference sequence). The CDR3 here is CASSLGLWQSYGYTF. The CDR3 DNA follows: TGTGCCAGCAGCTTAGGCCTGTGGCAGAGCTATGGCTACACCTTC.

This sequence joins TRBV7-3 and TRBJ2-2; perhaps TRBD1 as D (5 bases). V was clipped by 5 bases and J by 7 bases, with 8 bases between them. Germline assignment: CDR1 SGHTA and CDR2 FQGTGA. There are 12 residues in the CDR3. In nucleotides, the CDR3 is TGTGCCAGCAGCCGTCAGGGCGGGGAGCTGTTTTTT. Translating gives CASSRQGGELFF.

The chain joins TRBV30 to TRBJ1-6; maybe TRBD1 (5 bases). This CDR3 comprises 15 residues. Germline CDR1 reads GTSNPN; CDR2 reads SVGIG (reference sequence). The V end lost 1 base, the J end lost 2 bases, and 9 bases lay between the germline ends. The CDR3 nucleotides read TGTGCCTGGAGTGGGGGACGTACCTATAATTCACCCCTCCACTTT. Amino acids: CAWSGGRTYNSPLHF.

V gene TRBV6-5 combines with J gene TRBJ1-4, with 8 bases lining up with TRBD1. The V and J ends lost 7 bases and 7 bases, in that order; junction bases with no gene match: 8. This CDR3 spans 14 amino acids. Germline assignment: CDR1 MNHEY and CDR2 SVGAGI. CDR3 loop: CASTPDREGEKLFF. In DNA form, the CDR3 reads TGTGCCAGCACCCCGGACAGGGAGGGTGAAAAACTGTTTTTT.

This rearrangement joins TRBV5-1 to TRBJ1-2; D perhaps matches TRBD1 (6 bases). The CDR3 contains 17 residues. V gave up 2 bases and J gave up 0 bases, with 17 bases separating them. Germline loops: CDR1 SGHRS, CDR2 YFSETQ. CDR3 loop: CASSFRSGEVTNYGYTF. CDR3 nucleotide sequence: TGCGCCAGCAGCTTTCGATCAGGGGAAGTTACTAACTATGGCTACACCTTC.

Concerning this clone itself: One end of the junction does not line up with germline, which may come from a read error. The chain uses TRBV7-7 and TRBJ1-1, with D unresolved. The CDR3 extends over 13 amino acids. CDR1 and CDR2 from the germline V gene are SSHAT and FNYEAQ (reference sequence). The CDR3 DNA reads TGTGCTAGCAGCTTATCAGAGGCCACTGAAGCTTTCTTT. Amino acid sequence: CASSLSEATEAFF. Complete variable domain (other parts from reference TRBV7-7 and TRBJ1-1): GAGVSQSPRYKVTKRGQDVTLRCDPISSHATLYWYQQALGQGPEFLTYFNYEAQPDKSGLPSDRFSAERPEGSISTLTIQRTEQRDSAMYRCASSLSEATEAFFGQGTRLTVV.

The genes are TRBV4-3 and TRBJ2-1, with 11 bases aligning to TRBD1. The germline V gene encodes CDR1 LGHNA and CDR2 YSLEER. CDR3 length: 16 residues. Trimming took 1 base from V and 6 from J; bases not matched to a gene: 5. This CDR3 is CASSQVWDRGSNEQFF. In nucleotides, the CDR3 is TGCGCCAGCAGCCAAGTGTGGGACAGGGGGTCCAATGAGCAGTTCTTC.

The chain combines TRBV7-9 with TRBJ1-1, with unresolved D. V was pared by 3 bases and J by 0 bases, with 5 bases between. CDR1 is SEHNR, CDR2 FQNEAQ, per germline (reference sequence). This CDR3 has 13 residues. In DNA, the CDR3 is TGTGCCAGCAGCTTGTCGGTGAACACTGAAGCTTTCTTT. Translating gives CASSLSVNTEAFF.

The rearrangement links TRBV28 to TRBJ1-2, with D perhaps TRBD1 (5 bases). V shed 3 bases and J shed 7 bases, with 18 bases lying between them. Looked up from germline, CDR1 is MDHEN and CDR2 is SYDVKM. The CDR3 length is 15 residues. This chain's CDR3 is CASSLEFMTVGGYTF. The CDR3 DNA reads as TGTGCCAGCAGTTTGGAGTTTATGACAGTCGGTGGCTACACCTTC.

The chain recombines TRBV5-6 with TRBJ2-3; D may be TRBD2 (5 bases). V was shortened by 1 base and J by 2 bases, with 17 bases between the two germline ends. The CDR3 is made up of 17 amino acids. The germline CDR1 and CDR2 sequences are SGHDT and YYEEEE. CDR3 protein: CASSLSGTKVNTDTQYF. CDR3 sequence (DNA): TGTGCCAGCAGCTTGTCGGGAACCAAGGTAAACACAGATACGCAGTATTTT.

The rearrangement links TRBV6-5 to TRBJ1-1; weak D call: TRBD1 (5 bases). This CDR3 has 14 residues. V was shortened by 4 bases and J by 3 bases, with 12 bases between the two germline ends. Germline V gene sequence: CDR1 MNHEY, CDR2 SVGAGI. The CDR3 region has the DNA TGTGCCAGCAGTTTGGGGCTGGCCTACACTGAAGCTTTCTTT. It encodes CASSLGLAYTEAFF.

The chain is built from TRBV6-2 or TRBV6-3 and TRBJ1-2, with 11 positions matching TRBD1. The length of the CDR3 is 16 residues. Germline V CDR1 and CDR2: MNHEY, SVGEGT. After removal of 0 bases from V and 7 bases from J, the junction contained 7 bases not matched to a gene. CDR3 coding DNA: TGTGCCAGCAGTTACTCCCGGACAGGGGGCGTATCTGGCTACACCTTC. Its protein is CASSYSRTGGVSGYTF.

This rearrangement joins TRBV9 to TRBJ2-2; unclear D gene. Germline CDR1 and CDR2: SGDLS and YYNGEE. Trimming pared 3 bases from V and 5 bases from J, leaving 8 bases between. This CDR3 has 13 residues. This CDR3 reads CASSGDKTGELFF. CDR3 in DNA: TGTGCCAGCAGCGGTGATAAAACCGGGGAGCTGTTTTTT.

In its sample, this clone was seen a few times. The chain is built from TRBV5-4 and TRBJ1-6; D remains unclear. CDR1 is SGHNT, CDR2 YYREEE, per germline (reference sequence). Trimming cost V 0 bases and J 6 bases, with 1 base left between them. CDR3 size: 12 residues. CDR3 coding DNA: TGTGCCAGCAGCTTGGGTAATTCACCCCTCCACTTT. As protein: CASSLGNSPLHF.

This clone was counted once. The chain recombines TRBV12-1 with TRBJ2-7. TRBV12-1 has pseudogene status. The CDR3 loop spans 11 amino acids. CDR3 sequence (DNA): TGTGCCAGTTGGGACCCCGTGGAGCAGTACTTC. Amino acids: CASWDPVEQYF.